Below, 13 T cell receptor beta chains from the same sample are listed, as sequenced in a study of T cell responses to AZD1222 COVID-19 vaccine (dated by TCRdb to about 2021). This sample's time point label indicates: baseline before first vaccination. The method behind the library was the immunoSEQ multiplex PCR assay. TCRdb mirrors the immuneACCESS table, restricted to in-frame sequences. Some clones are absent from its copies; in checked studies, under half trace to an unresolved V gene, and the reason for the others is unknown. The sample table contains roughly 140,000 clones; only one count was recorded for approximately 89% of them. The ten largest clones take up 5% of the sample. Material: peripheral blood, obtained on day 0 of AZD1222 vaccination. These receptors all come from an adult in good health.

The chain carries TRBV6-2 or TRBV6-3 and TRBJ1-2; D possibly corresponds to TRBD1 (6 bases). Germline V gene lookup returns CDR1 MNHEY and CDR2 SVGEGT. V shed 6 bases and J shed 4 bases, with 15 bases lying between them. The CDR3 has 14 residues. The DNA for the CDR3 is TGTGCCAGCAGCCACTCGGGGGCTCTCTATGGCTACACCTTC. Translated, it gives CASSHSGALYGYTF.

This chain uses TRBV15 with TRBJ2-1; TRBD1 matches 9 bases. Trimming took 3 bases from V and 6 from J; bases not matched to a gene: 3. Germline V gene data show CDR1 as LNHNV and CDR2 as YYDKDF (reference sequence). This CDR3 spans 14 amino acids. The DNA of the CDR3 is TGTGCCACCAGCAGGGGACAGGGCACCAATGAGCAGTTCTTC. It specifies CATSRGQGTNEQFF.

This clone was recorded a few times. The genes are TRBV6-5 and TRBJ2-5, with 9 bases that match TRBD1. CDR1 is MNHEY, CDR2 SVGAGI, per germline. There are 15 residues in the CDR3. The V segment lost 0 bases and the J segment 6 bases; nucleotides outside the gene matches: 5. The CDR3 DNA is TGTGCCAGCAGTTACTCGACGGGACAGGGAAAGACCCAGTACTTC. Its protein product is CASSYSTGQGKTQYF.

The rearrangement uses TRBV12-3 or TRBV12-4 and TRBJ2-7; TRBD1 is a possible D gene (6 bases). V was trimmed by 5 bases and J by 6 bases, leaving 11 bases between them. The CDR3 extends over 12 amino acids. The CDR3 region is CASSGDIIEQYF. Here the CDR3 DNA reads TGTGCCAGCAGTGGGGACATCATCGAGCAGTACTTC.

The rearrangement uses TRBV10-2 and TRBJ2-7, with TRBD2 identical over 14 bases. This CDR3 has 14 residues. V lost 6 bases to trimming and J lost 4 bases; unmatched junction nucleotides: 2. Germline CDR1 is WSHSY and CDR2 is SAAADI. The CDR3 loop is CASSGTSGSYEQYF. The CDR3 coding sequence is TGCGCCAGCAGCGGGACTAGCGGGAGTTACGAGCAGTACTTC.

The DNA for the CDR3 is TGTGCCAGTAACTCCGGACGGTTCTATGGCTACACCTTC. Translation gives CASNSGRFYGYTF. The chain has TRBV19 and TRBJ1-2, with D uncertain. Trimming took 7 bases from V and 4 from J, leaving 13 bases between them. The CDR3 is 13 amino acids. Germline CDR1 LNHDA, CDR2 SQIVND (reference sequence).

V usage is TRBV5-1 and J usage is TRBJ1-2; D might be TRBD1 (5 bases). Per germline, CDR1 SGHRS and CDR2 YFSETQ. The CDR3 has 14 residues. V was pared by 0 bases and J by 8 bases, with 14 bases between. The CDR3 sequence is CASSLAPGLWGYTF. CDR3 nucleotides: TGCGCCAGCAGCTTGGCTCCAGGGTTATGGGGCTACACCTTC.

As regards this clone: An end of the junction does not agree with germline; a read error may underlie this. This chain links TRBV2 with TRBJ1-1; maybe TRBD1 (5 bases). Germline CDR1 reads SNHLY; CDR2 reads FYNNEI. CDR3 size: 13 residues. As DNA, the CDR3 is TGCATTCACGACAGTCCCGTGAACACTGAAGCTTTCTTT. Its translation: CIHDSPVNTEAFF. Using reference TRBV2 and TRBJ1-1 for the parts outside the CDR3, the full variable domain is EPEVTQTPSHQVTQMGQEVILRCVPISNHLYFYWYRQILGQKVEFLVSFYNNEISEKSEIFDDQFSVERPDGSNFTLKIRSTKLEDSAMYFCIHDSPVNTEAFFGQGTRLTVV.

The chain recombines TRBV18 with TRBJ2-7; TRBD1 aligns across 7 bases. This CDR3 region has 15 residues. Germline V gives CDR1 KGHSH, CDR2 LQKENI. V trimming: 4 bases; J trimming: 1 base; junction bases outside the gene matches: 7. CDR3 protein: CASSRGTVLSYEQYF. The CDR3 DNA reads TGTGCCAGCTCACGGGGGACAGTCCTTTCCTACGAGCAGTACTTC.

The DNA of the CDR3 is TGTGCCAGTAGCCCGCCGGCTGGGGCCAACGTCCTGACTTTC. Translating gives CASSPPAGANVLTF. The gene calls are TRBV19 and TRBJ2-6; D ambiguous. Trimming removed 6 bases from V and 2 bases from J, with 8 bases in between. CDR1 is LNHDA, CDR2 SQIVND, per germline (reference sequence). The CDR3 has 14 amino acids.

The chain carries TRBV30 and TRBJ1-5; D not resolved. CDR3 length: 13 amino acids. Germline lookup yields CDR1 GTSNPN and CDR2 SVGIG (reference sequence). Trimming shortened V by 2 bases and J by 2 bases, and 7 bases separated the two germline ends. The CDR3 nucleotides are TGTGCCTGGAGTTATGGGGGCAATCAGCCCCAGCATTTT. Residues: CAWSYGGNQPQHF.

The V call is TRBV29-1, the J call TRBJ2-7; no reliable D call. There are 13 residues in the CDR3. CDR1 is SQVTM, CDR2 ANQGSEA, per germline. The V end was cut by 3 bases, the J end by 0 bases, with 9 bases between. CDR3 amino acids: CSVESGSSYEQYF. The CDR3 DNA follows: TGCAGCGTTGAGAGTGGCAGCTCCTACGAGCAGTACTTC.

V usage is TRBV28 and J usage is TRBJ1-2; D is possibly TRBD1 (6 bases). The CDR3 has 16 residues. Looked up from germline, CDR1 is MDHEN and CDR2 is SYDVKM. V dropped 6 bases and J dropped 4 bases, with 21 bases sitting between them. CDR3 residues: CASSPIRQDSIYGYTF. The CDR3 coding sequence is TGTGCCAGCAGCCCGATACGACAGGACAGTATCTATGGCTACACCTTC.